A single sample is the source of the 13 T cell receptor beta chains below, sequenced in a study of CXCR3-negative and CXCR3-positive naive CD8 T cells. All TRB cDNA libraries came from 5' RACE performed with UMI labels. With the 5' RACE reads reprocessed, TCRdb shows one record per CDR3 protein and no DNA. Its table lists approximately 83,000 distinct CDR3 sequences. Sequenced sample: naive CXCR3- CD8+ T cells from blood. Subset: CD45RO-CCR7+CD27+CD95- naive CD8+ T cells lacking CXCR3 (TNR3-). All receptors come from a human donor in good health. Some clones in this sample may be carry-over from other donors' samples.

The chain is built from TRBV19 and TRBJ2-1; TCRdb reports TRBD2, a call that lacks DNA to check it against. The V gene's germline CDR1 is LNHDA and CDR2 SQIVND (reference sequence). The CDR3 consists of 14 residues. The CDR3 here is CASSIGLALHEQFF.

V and J are TRBV12-3 or TRBV12-4 and TRBJ1-2; TCRdb's D call of TRBD1 is untestable without DNA. CDR3 length equals 13 residues. CDR3 residues: CASSFSGGIGYTF.

This chain uses TRBV20-1 with TRBJ1-5; TCRdb proposes TRBD1, but this gene call is untestable without DNA. This CDR3 region has 15 residues. Germline loops: CDR1 DFQATT, CDR2 SNEGSKA (reference sequence). The CDR3 region is CSAIGRWASNQPQHF.

The chain carries TRBV7-6 and TRBJ1-1. CDR1 and CDR2 from the germline V gene are SGHVS and FNYEAQ. The CDR3 loop spans 14 amino acids. CDR3 region: CASSPTGPFGKAFF.

This chain uses TRBV13 with TRBJ2-1; TCRdb calls TRBD2, which cannot be checked without DNA. From germline, CDR1 is PRHDT and CDR2 FYEKMQ (reference sequence). The CDR3 is 15 amino acids. The CDR3 region is CASSSTGLDYNEQFF.

The V and J genes are TRBV20-1 and TRBJ2-7; the TCRdb call, TRBD1, lacks DNA for checking. The CDR3 runs to 16 residues. Germline values: CDR1 DFQATT, CDR2 SNEGSKA (reference sequence). The CDR3 reads CSARDLGTGDSYEQYF.

The chain is built from TRBV29-1 and TRBJ2-7; the D gene TCRdb calls, TRBD1, cannot be checked with no DNA. Germline lookup yields CDR1 SQVTM and CDR2 ANQGSEA. This CDR3 comprises 14 residues. The CDR3 protein is CSVEFLGQDYEQYF.

The chain carries TRBV7-2 and TRBJ2-1; the D call from TCRdb, TRBD1, cannot be confirmed without DNA. Germline loops: CDR1 SGHTA, CDR2 FQGNSA. The CDR3 totals 14 residues. The CDR3 region is CASSLVVGRDEQFF.

The V gene is TRBV6-2 or TRBV6-3, the J gene TRBJ2-2. Germline assignment: CDR1 MNHEY and CDR2 SVGEGT. The CDR3 is 13 residues long. The CDR3 sequence: CASSHIKGGELFF.

The genes are TRBV12-3 or TRBV12-4 and TRBJ2-1; TCRdb's D call of TRBD1 is untestable without DNA. The CDR3 is 15 residues long. The CDR3 loop reads CASSARQGYYNEQFF.

This chain connects TRBV9 to TRBJ2-7; TCRdb reports TRBD1, a call that lacks DNA to check it against. The CDR3 runs 15 residues. Germline CDR1 SGDLS, CDR2 YYNGEE. This CDR3 reads CASSAGATGFYEQYF.

The chain uses TRBV6-2 or TRBV6-3 and TRBJ2-1; TCRdb outputs TRBD2, but without DNA this stays unchecked. The CDR3 has 12 residues. The germline CDR1 and CDR2 sequences are MNHEY and SVGEGT. The CDR3 here is CASCGTSHEQFF.

The chain uses TRBV6-5 and TRBJ2-1; TCRdb indicates TRBD1, and absent DNA this call remains unverified. The germline CDR1 and CDR2 sequences are MNHEY and SVGAGI. The CDR3 extends over 14 amino acids. CDR3 region: CASSFGQGGHEQFF.